Below, 4 T cell receptor beta chains from the same sample are listed, as sequenced in a study of blood T cell repertoires in COVID-19. The data were produced by immunoSEQ multiplex PCR, yet TCRdb's version contains in-frame clones alone and is incomplete. The sample holds some 160,000 clones; 88% are singletons and the top ten take about 6.6%. Specimen: PBMCs or T cells enriched from blood (not recorded which). These receptors were collected from a woman between 45 and 60 years old who had recovered from COVID-19.

Only a few counts were recorded for this clone. The gene calls are TRBV13 and TRBJ1-5; 7 nucleotides line up with TRBD1. Trimming took 6 bases from V and 5 from J; bases not matched to a gene: 19. CDR3 length equals 18 residues. Germline CDR1 is PRHDT and CDR2 is FYEKMQ (reference sequence). In DNA form, the CDR3 reads TGTGCCAGCAGTCAGCGCCCCGGACAGGCTGGGGCCCATCAGCCCCAGCATTTT. This encodes CASSQRPGQAGAHQPQHF.

The V call is TRBV6-5, the J call TRBJ1-1, with D possibly being TRBD1 (5 bases). V lost 0 bases and J lost 5, with 13 bases in between. Germline V gives CDR1 MNHEY, CDR2 SVGAGI. The length of the CDR3 is 15 residues. CDR3 sequence (DNA): TGTGCCAGCAGTTACTCGTTGCCAGGGCTAACTGAAGCTTTCTTT. This translates into CASSYSLPGLTEAFF.

V usage is TRBV5-4 and J usage is TRBJ2-3, with 11 nucleotides matching TRBD2. The V gene end was trimmed by 2 bases and the J gene end by 2 bases; junction bases not matched to a gene: 4. Per germline, CDR1 SGHNT and CDR2 YYREEE (reference sequence). This CDR3 contains 16 residues. CDR3 sequence (DNA): TGTGCCAGCAGCTTATTAGCGGGGGGGCCCACAGATACGCAGTATTTT. This translates into CASSLLAGGPTDTQYF.

This chain connects TRBV23-1 to TRBJ1-2; TRBD1 aligns across 11 bases. TRBV23-1 is placed among ORFs of uncertain function. Trimming cost V 3 bases and J 4 bases; bases outside gene matches: 7. This CDR3 region has 16 residues. The CDR3 here is CASSHPRDRGTYGYTF. The CDR3 DNA reads as TGCGCCAGCAGTCATCCCCGGGACAGGGGGACCTATGGCTACACCTTC.